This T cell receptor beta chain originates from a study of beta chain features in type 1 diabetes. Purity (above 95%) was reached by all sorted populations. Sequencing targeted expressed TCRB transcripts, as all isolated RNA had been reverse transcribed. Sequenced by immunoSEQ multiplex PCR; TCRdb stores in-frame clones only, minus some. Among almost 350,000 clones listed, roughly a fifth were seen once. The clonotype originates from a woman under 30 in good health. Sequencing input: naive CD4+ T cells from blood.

The CDR3 here is CASSTRGTGSNQPQHF. Here the CDR3 DNA reads TGTGCCAGCAGTACCCGGGGGACGGGAAGCAATCAGCCCCAGCATTTT. This chain connects TRBV28 to TRBJ1-5; D perhaps matches TRBD1 (5 bases). The CDR3 is made up of 16 amino acids. The V gene lost 5 bases and the J gene lost 1 base, with 15 bases spanning the gap. Germline V gene data show CDR1 as MDHEN and CDR2 as SYDVKM.